These 21 T cell receptor beta chains originate from one sample sequenced in a study of blood T cell repertoires in COVID-19. This table comes from immunoSEQ multiplex PCR, and its TCRdb copy is limited to in-frame clones, with some not included. The repertoire includes hundreds of thousands of clones, 89% of them detected once, and approximately 1.2% sits in the top ten. Sequencing was carried out using peripheral blood. The receptors were gathered from a man in his forties with acute or convalescent COVID-19.

The CDR3 reads CASSTSTGDPFDSPLHF. As DNA, the CDR3 is TGTGCCAGCAGTACATCAACAGGGGACCCTTTTGATTCACCCCTCCACTTT. The V call is TRBV2, the J call TRBJ1-6, with 7 bases identical to TRBD1. V trimming: 5 bases; J trimming: 8 bases; junction bases outside the gene matches: 15. The CDR3 has 17 amino acids. Germline V CDR1 and CDR2: SNHLY, FYNNEI.

A single count supports this clone. The rearrangement joins TRBV18 to TRBJ2-7, with D unresolved. Germline V gives CDR1 KGHSH, CDR2 LQKENI. The CDR3 has 14 amino acids. V was pared by 0 bases and J by 4 bases, with 10 bases between. The chain's CDR3 is CASSPPNFPYEQYF. CDR3 in DNA: TGTGCCAGCTCACCACCGAACTTCCCTTACGAGCAGTACTTC. Full variable domain (rest looked up from reference TRBV18 and TRBJ2-7): NAGVMQNPRHLVRRRGQEARLRCSPMKGHSHVYWYRQLPEEGLKFMVYLQKENIIDESGMPKERFSAEFPKEGPSILRIQQVVRGDSAAYFCASSPPNFPYEQYFGPGTRLTVT.

The chain has TRBV6-2 or TRBV6-3 and TRBJ2-1; D perhaps matches TRBD1 (7 bases). The CDR3 is 14 amino acids. Between the trimmed V and J ends, which lost 4 bases and 4 bases, there was a span of 11 bases. Germline values: CDR1 MNHEY, CDR2 SVGEGT. As DNA, the CDR3 is TGTGCCAGCAGTTGGGGGGACAGTTACAATGAGCAGTTCTTC. It encodes CASSWGDSYNEQFF.

This clone turned up a few times. The V call is TRBV28, the J call TRBJ2-2; D not resolved. Germline V gene lookup returns CDR1 MDHEN and CDR2 SYDVKM. Trimming removed 3 bases from V and 1 base from J, with 9 bases in between. CDR3 size: 15 residues. The CDR3, as DNA: TGTGCCAGCAGTTTGTTTAAGCGGAACACCGGGGAGCTGTTTTTT. It specifies CASSLFKRNTGELFF.

The chain employs TRBV6-2 or TRBV6-3 and TRBJ2-5, with D maybe TRBD1 (5 bases). Trimming shortened V by 2 bases and J by 14 bases, and 15 bases separated the two germline ends. Germline lookup yields CDR1 MNHEY and CDR2 SVGEGT. The CDR3 length is 12 residues. CDR3 region: CASSYGFAQGYF. The CDR3, as DNA: TGTGCCAGCAGTTACGGCTTCGCTCAGGGTTACTTC.

This clone was seen a handful of times. This CDR3 reads CASSTDRGRLYGYTF. The CDR3 coding sequence is TGTGCCAGCAGCACAGACAGGGGGCGTTTGTATGGCTACACCTTC. V and J are TRBV6-6 and TRBJ1-2, with TRBD1 matching over 10 bases. Trimming at V came to 6 bases and at J to 5 bases, leaving 9 bases not matched to a gene. The CDR3 loop spans 15 amino acids. Germline CDR1 MNHNY, CDR2 SVGAGI (reference sequence).

In its sample, this clone was seen once. J is TRBJ2-1 and V is TRBV4-3; TRBD2 aligns across 8 bases. The germline V gene encodes CDR1 LGHNA and CDR2 YSLEER. The CDR3 contains 15 residues. With V trimmed by 5 bases and J by 6 bases, 9 bases remained unmatched. CDR3 sequence reads: CASSAGGRLGNEQFF. The DNA of the CDR3 is TGCGCCAGCAGCGCGGGGGGCCGATTAGGCAATGAGCAGTTCTTC.

The gene calls are TRBV6-6 and TRBJ1-1; 10 bases align to TRBD1. The CDR3 spans 15 residues. The V and J ends lost 5 bases and 4 bases, in that order; junction bases with no gene match: 7. Germline V gene data show CDR1 as MNHNY and CDR2 as SVGAGI (reference sequence). The CDR3 loop reads CASSPRGQGGTEAFF. In DNA form, the CDR3 reads TGTGCCAGCAGTCCACGTGGACAGGGGGGCACTGAAGCTTTCTTT.

V usage is TRBV6-6 and J usage is TRBJ2-1; possible D gene TRBD1, 5 bases. CDR3 length: 15 amino acids. Per germline, CDR1 MNHNY and CDR2 SVGAGI (reference sequence). V was clipped by 0 bases and J by 7 bases, with 13 bases between them. Here the CDR3 DNA reads TGTGCCAGCAGTTACTCGCCCCAGGGCCAGAATGAGCAGTTCTTC. It translates to CASSYSPQGQNEQFF.

This chain uses TRBV7-9 with TRBJ2-7; a weak D match, TRBD1 (6 bases). This CDR3 is 14 amino acids long. V gave up 4 bases and J gave up 2 bases, with 12 bases separating them. CDR1 SEHNR and CDR2 FQNEAQ come from the germline V gene (reference sequence). CDR3: CASSSRTDTYEQYF. The CDR3 nucleotides read TGTGCCAGCAGCTCAAGGACAGATACCTACGAGCAGTACTTC.

The rearrangement uses TRBV28 and TRBJ2-7; TRBD2 agrees at 8 bases. This CDR3 has 16 residues. V trimming: 2 bases; J trimming: 2 bases; junction bases outside the gene matches: 8. Germline CDR1 reads MDHEN; CDR2 reads SYDVKM. CDR3 in amino acids: CASSLSSAGVPYEQYF. CDR3 DNA sequence: TGTGCCAGCAGTTTAAGCTCAGCGGGAGTTCCCTACGAGCAGTACTTC.

The V and J genes are TRBV6-2 or TRBV6-3 and TRBJ2-1, with a possible D match to TRBD2 (6 bases). CDR1 MNHEY and CDR2 SVGEGT come from the germline V gene. V gave up 6 bases and J gave up 1 base, with 10 bases separating them. CDR3 size: 14 residues. Written as DNA, the CDR3 is TGTGCCAGCAGCCGTCTAGCGTCCTACAATGAGCAGTTCTTC. It encodes CASSRLASYNEQFF.

V is TRBV5-5 and J is TRBJ2-7, with TRBD2 matching 10 bases. The V gene end was trimmed by 1 base and the J gene end by 1 base; junction bases not matched to a gene: 11. Germline lookup yields CDR1 SGHKS and CDR2 YYEKEE (reference sequence). The CDR3 contains 18 residues. This CDR3 is CASSLLGSTSGVSYEQYF. The CDR3 bases are TGTGCCAGCAGCTTGTTAGGTTCTACTAGCGGGGTTTCCTACGAGCAGTACTTC. Full variable domain (rest looked up from reference TRBV5-5 and TRBJ2-7): DAGVTQSPTHLIKTRGQQVTLRCSPISGHKSVSWYQQVLGQGPQFIFQYYEKEERGRGNFPDRFSARQFPNYSSELNVNALLLGDSALYLCASSLLGSTSGVSYEQYFGPGTRLTVT.

The chain combines TRBV7-2 with TRBJ2-3; 8 nucleotides match TRBD2. Germline trimming cut 0 bases from V and 1 base from J; bases unmatched to any gene: 6. Germline V lookup: CDR1 SGHTA, CDR2 FQGNSA. This CDR3 has 17 residues. The CDR3 reads CASSLASGGGRTDTQYF. CDR3 nucleotide sequence: TGTGCCAGCAGCTTAGCGTCCGGCGGGGGGCGCACAGATACGCAGTATTTT.

The V gene is TRBV7-2, the J gene TRBJ1-1, with a possible D match to TRBD1 (6 bases). Per the germline V gene, CDR1 is SGHTA and CDR2 is FQGNSA. This CDR3 region has 15 residues. V dropped 7 bases and J dropped 4 bases, with 19 bases sitting between them. The CDR3 spells CASTVRGGGPTEAFF. The CDR3 nucleotides read TGTGCCAGCACCGTTCGTGGGGGGGGGCCCACTGAAGCTTTCTTT.

The rearrangement links TRBV27 to TRBJ1-2, with D hard to call. CDR3 length: 19 residues. The ends were cut back, 2 bases at V and 4 bases at J, with 26 bases in the middle. The germline V gene has CDR1 MNHEY and CDR2 SMNVEV (reference sequence). CDR3 DNA sequence: TGTGCCAGCAGTTTAGAAGGTGCACGTGGTGGCGGAGAGGCCTATGGCTACACCTTC. As protein: CASSLEGARGGGEAYGYTF.

V is TRBV7-2 and J is TRBJ1-2; 11 nucleotides align to TRBD1. The V and J ends lost 2 bases and 4 bases, in that order; junction bases with no gene match: 12. There are 18 residues in the CDR3. Germline V gene sequence: CDR1 SGHTA, CDR2 FQGNSA. The CDR3 spells CASSLSPGQGGDRYGYTF. For the CDR3, the DNA is TGTGCCAGCAGCTTATCTCCGGGACAGGGGGGGGACCGCTATGGCTACACCTTC.

This rearrangement joins TRBV4-1 to TRBJ1-2; TRBD1 matches at 7 bases. The CDR3 sequence is 15 residues long. The J segment lost 0 bases and the V segment lost 4 bases, leaving 5 bases of the junction unmatched. Germline CDR1 is MGHRA and CDR2 is YSYEKL. DNA of the CDR3: TGCGCCAGCAGCCTCCCGGGACAGCCTAACTATGGCTACACCTTC. Amino acids: CASSLPGQPNYGYTF.

V and J are TRBV9 and TRBJ2-1; 9 nucleotides match TRBD2. The ends lost 4 bases at V and 5 bases at J; junction bases unmatched: 10. In germline, CDR1 is SGDLS, CDR2 YYNGEE. The CDR3 loop spans 16 amino acids. CDR3 nucleotide sequence: TGTGCCAGCAGCCCCCGGGGAGCGGGGGGCCACAATGAGCAGTTCTTC. Protein sequence: CASSPRGAGGHNEQFF. Filled out from reference TRBV9 and TRBJ2-1, the complete variable domain reads DSGVTQTPKHLITATGQRVTLRCSPRSGDLSVYWYQQSLDQGLQFLIQYYNGEERAKGNILERFSAQQFPDLHSELNLSSLELGDSALYFCASSPRGAGGHNEQFFGPGTRLTVL.

The chain is built from TRBV18 and TRBJ2-2, with TRBD1 matching over 12 bases. The length of the CDR3 is 17 residues. CDR1 KGHSH and CDR2 LQKENI come from the germline V gene. V lost 4 bases, J lost 0 bases, and 3 bases stayed unmatched. CDR3 sequence reads: CASSRGQGASNTGELFF. The CDR3 bases are TGTGCCAGCTCACGGGGACAGGGGGCTTCGAACACCGGGGAGCTGTTTTTT. The whole variable domain, filled in from reference TRBV18 and TRBJ2-2, reads NAGVMQNPRHLVRRRGQEARLRCSPMKGHSHVYWYRQLPEEGLKFMVYLQKENIIDESGMPKERFSAEFPKEGPSILRIQQVVRGDSAAYFCASSRGQGASNTGELFFGEGSRLTVL.

The genes are TRBV3-1 (or the pseudogene TRBV3-2) and TRBJ2-1; D is perhaps TRBD2 (5 bases). Germline values: CDR1 LGHDT, CDR2 YNNKEL (reference sequence). V lost 5 bases and J lost 4, with 12 bases in between. This CDR3 spans 14 amino acids. The CDR3 loop reads CASSFRDLYNEQFF. CDR3 in DNA: TGTGCCAGCAGCTTCCGGGATCTATACAATGAGCAGTTCTTC.